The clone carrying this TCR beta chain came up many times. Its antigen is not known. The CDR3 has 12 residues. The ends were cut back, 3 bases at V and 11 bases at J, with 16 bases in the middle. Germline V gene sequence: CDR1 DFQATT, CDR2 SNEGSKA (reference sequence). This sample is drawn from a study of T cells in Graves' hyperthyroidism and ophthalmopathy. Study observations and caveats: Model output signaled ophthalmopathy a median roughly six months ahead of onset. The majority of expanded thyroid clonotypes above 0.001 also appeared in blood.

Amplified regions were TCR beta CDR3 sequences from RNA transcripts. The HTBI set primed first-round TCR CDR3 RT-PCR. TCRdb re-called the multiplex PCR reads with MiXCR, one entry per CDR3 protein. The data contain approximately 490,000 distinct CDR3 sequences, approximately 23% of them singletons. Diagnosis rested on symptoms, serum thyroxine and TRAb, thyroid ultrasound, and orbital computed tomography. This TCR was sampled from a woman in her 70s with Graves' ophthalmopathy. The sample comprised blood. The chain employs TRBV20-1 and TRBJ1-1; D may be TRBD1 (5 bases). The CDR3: CSASPGDSRAFF. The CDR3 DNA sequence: TGCAGTGCTAGCCCTGGGGACTCTAGGGCTTTCTTT.